The source of this T cell receptor (beta chain) is a study of human T cells and chemical hapten exposure. Study context: Weekly scalp doses of diphenylcyclopropenone were given to patients during the approximately 23-week study.

As for time point: patch test 1, 2 weeks after DPC sensitization. Indicated treatment: therapeutic diphenylcyclopropenone sensitization with weekly scalp DPC. Blood draws came first, before each patch test. One entry per CDR3 protein results from TCRdb running MiXCR on the RACE reads. The sample records about 110,000 distinct CDR3 sequences, around 10% being singletons. The V and J ends lost 5 bases and 9 bases respectively, with 13 bases between them. Germline V gives CDR1 KGHDR, CDR2 SFDVKD. The CDR3 has 12 amino acids. Comment on this clonotype: Its antigen remains unknown.

General observations from the study: DPC sensitization left the count of TCRs above 1 in 1000 unchanged.

Sample: whole blood, taken in connection with sensitization to the hapten diphenylcyclopropenone (DPC). This chain joins TRBV24-1 and TRBJ2-7; D not certain. The clonotype originates from a woman aged 40 to 50 with alopecia areata. Some clones in this sample may be carry-over from other donors' samples. CDR3: CATSASVGAQYF. The CDR3 bases are TGTGCCACCAGTGCGTCGGTGGGCGCGCAGTACTTC.